These T cell receptor beta chains were read from a single sample in a study of blood T cell repertoires in COVID-19. Here immunoSEQ multiplex PCR was the method, and the copy in TCRdb shows in-frame clones only, minus some. The sample holds about 62,000 clones; approximately 92% are singletons and the top ten take about 18%. Material: peripheral blood. These receptors came from a woman aged 60-75 years with COVID-19, enrolled during active disease. The CDR3 runs from the conserved cysteine through the conserved F or W. A D gene is named only where the DNA matches it firmly. Clone size appears in some rows only: once, few, many, or a class for an expanded clone.

V gene,J gene,D gene,clone size,CDR3 protein,CDR3 DNA
TRBV6-5,TRBJ1-6,NA,NA,CASSKTGYNSPLHF,TGTGCCAGCAGCAAAACAGGGTACAATTCACCCCTCCACTTT
TRBV19,TRBJ2-7,TRBD2,once,CASSVTSGRSHEQYF,TGTGCCAGTAGTGTTACTAGCGGGAGATCCCACGAGCAGTACTTC
TRBV9,TRBJ2-1,TRBD1,NA,CASSVRDRGYNEQFF,TGTGCCAGCAGCGTCCGGGACAGGGGCTACAATGAGCAGTTCTTC
TRBV5-1,TRBJ2-6,NA,NA,CASSLRGLSSGANVLTF,TGCGCCAGCAGTTTGAGGGGATTGAGCTCTGGGGCCAACGTCCTGACTTTC
TRBV4-1,TRBJ2-7,NA,NA,CASTGSSYEQYF,TGCGCCAGCACAGGTTCCTCCTACGAGCAGTACTTC
TRBV10-3,TRBJ2-3,TRBD2,NA,CAISESAGGTDTQYF,TGTGCCATCAGTGAGTCGGCGGGAGGCACAGATACGCAGTATTTT
TRBV3-1/TRBV3-2,TRBJ1-2,NA,NA,CASSQVGQSLGYTF,TGTGCCAGCAGCCAAGTAGGACAGAGTCTTGGCTACACCTTC
TRBV10-3,TRBJ1-1,NA,NA,CAISDPGGEAFF,TGTGCCATCAGTGACCCCGGGGGGGAAGCTTTCTTT
TRBV6-4,TRBJ2-2,TRBD1,NA,CASSENPQSGQGNTGELFF,TGTGCCAGCAGCGAGAACCCTCAGTCTGGACAGGGGAACACCGGGGAGCTGTTTTTT
TRBV19,TRBJ1-1,NA,NA,CASSETGYEAFF,TGTGCCAGTAGCGAGACAGGCTATGAAGCTTTCTTT
TRBV19,TRBJ1-4,TRBD1,NA,CASSVGQVNEKLFF,TGTGCCAGTAGCGTCGGACAGGTTAATGAAAAACTGTTTTTT
TRBV9,TRBJ1-6,NA,NA,CASSVVGGTLHF,TGTGCCAGCAGCGTAGTTGGAGGCACCCTCCACTTT
TRBV5-1,TRBJ2-3,TRBD1,NA,CASSLWTGGLAHPSTDTQYF,TGCGCCAGCAGCCTTTGGACAGGGGGCTTAGCCCACCCTAGCACAGATACGCAGTATTTT
TRBV5-8,TRBJ2-7,TRBD2,NA,CASSGGLAVLYEQYF,TGTGCCAGCAGCGGGGGACTAGCGGTTCTCTACGAGCAGTACTTC
TRBV28,TRBJ1-4,TRBD1,NA,CASKTGNEKLFF,TGTGCCAGCAAGACAGGGAATGAAAAACTGTTTTTT
TRBV5-1,TRBJ1-4,NA,NA,CASSSVRGSNEKLFF,TGCGCCAGCAGCTCAGTGAGGGGGTCTAATGAAAAACTGTTTTTT
TRBV6-5,TRBJ1-1,NA,NA,CASSSAQGAFF,TGTGCCAGCAGTTCGGCGCAGGGGGCTTTCTTT
TRBV3-1/TRBV3-2,TRBJ1-2,TRBD1,NA,CASSHRGGYTF,TGTGCCAGCAGTCACAGGGGCGGCTACACCTTC
TRBV12-3/TRBV12-4,TRBJ1-5,NA,NA,CASSLSSAQHF,TGTGCCAGCAGTCTCTCCTCCGCCCAGCATTTT
TRBV10-2,TRBJ1-4,TRBD1,NA,CASRRTGTTTNEKLFF,TGCGCCAGCCGTAGGACAGGGACGACAACTAATGAAAAACTGTTTTTT
TRBV5-4,TRBJ2-1,TRBD2,NA,CASSLTSGRWNEQFF,TGTGCCAGCAGCTTGACTAGCGGGAGATGGAATGAGCAGTTCTTC
TRBV4-3,TRBJ1-5,NA,few,CASSQEGGQGGQPQHF,TGCGCCAGCAGCCAAGAGGGAGGGCAGGGCGGCCAGCCCCAGCATTTT